The 18 T cell receptor beta chains reported below all come from one sample, sequenced in a study of glioma-infiltrating T cells after dendritic cell vaccination. Generated by immunoSEQ multiplex PCR, the TCRdb table keeps only in-frame clones and is missing some. The table records 80,000 to 95,000 clones, around 84% of them present only once. Stated time point: after dendritic cell vaccination, including at tumor progression/relapse. The starting material was blood, obtained after dendritic cell vaccination. Receptors originate from a human donor with glioblastoma.

V gene TRBV27 combines with J gene TRBJ1-5, with TRBD1 identical over 9 bases. There are 15 residues in the CDR3. The V segment lost 6 bases and the J segment 4 bases; nucleotides outside the gene matches: 7. Germline CDR1 MNHEY, CDR2 SMNVEV (reference sequence). CDR3 amino acids: CASRTGTGRNQPQHF. The DNA of the CDR3 is TGTGCCAGCAGAACCGGGACAGGGAGAAATCAGCCCCAGCATTTT.

The chain joins TRBV7-2 to TRBJ2-7, with D tentatively TRBD1 (5 bases). V was clipped by 1 base and J by 9 bases, with 16 bases between them. The CDR3 extends over 14 amino acids. Germline CDR1 SGHTA, CDR2 FQGNSA. The CDR3 loop is CASSLGTRAEGQYF. The CDR3 DNA reads TGTGCCAGCAGCTTAGGGACAAGGGCGGAAGGGCAGTACTTC.

Written as DNA, the CDR3 is TGTGCCAGCAGCTTCAGAGGTCCTAACTATGGCTACACCTTC. This gives the protein CASSFRGPNYGYTF. The V call is TRBV11-1, the J call TRBJ1-2; D unresolved. The CDR3 is 14 residues long. The V gene's germline CDR1 is SGHAT and CDR2 FQDESV (reference sequence). The germline V and J ends were trimmed by 3 bases and 0 bases, with 8 bases remaining between them.

V usage is TRBV7-2 and J usage is TRBJ1-6; D perhaps matches TRBD1 (5 bases). This CDR3 region has 18 residues. Germline V gives CDR1 SGHTA, CDR2 FQGNSA. Trimming stripped 8 bases from V and 3 bases from J, with 23 bases between. The CDR3: CASGIITTGGRYNSPLHF. Here the CDR3 DNA reads TGTGCCAGCGGCATAATTACCACCGGGGGACGCTATAATTCACCCCTCCACTTT.

The chain recombines TRBV15 with TRBJ1-3; D unresolved. V lost 0 bases and J lost 6, with 3 bases in between. The germline V gene has CDR1 LNHNV and CDR2 YYDKDF (reference sequence). The CDR3 runs 12 residues. The CDR3: CATSRDKNTIYF. The CDR3 DNA reads as TGTGCCACCAGCAGAGACAAAAACACCATATATTTT.

The V gene is TRBV14, the J gene TRBJ1-1, with 8 bases identical to TRBD1. CDR1 and CDR2 from the germline V gene are SGHDN and FVKESK. The ends lost 1 base at V and 6 bases at J; junction bases unmatched: 10. CDR3 size: 16 residues. The CDR3, as DNA: TGTGCCAGCAGCCAAGTGGGGGACAGGTTTTGGGCTGAAGCTTTCTTT. Protein sequence: CASSQVGDRFWAEAFF. The full variable domain, in which reference TRBV14 and TRBJ1-1 provide the parts outside the CDR3, is EAGVTQFPSHSVIEKGQTVTLRCDPISGHDNLYWYRRVMGKEIKFLLHFVKESKQDESGMPNNRFLAERTGGTYSTLKVQPAELEDSGVYFCASSQVGDRFWAEAFFGQGTRLTVV.

The rearrangement uses TRBV5-4 and TRBJ1-6; 9 positions match TRBD1. Trimming removed 4 bases from V and 8 bases from J; junction bases left unmatched: 7. This CDR3 has 15 amino acids. Germline lookup yields CDR1 SGHNT and CDR2 YYREEE (reference sequence). The CDR3 sequence is CASSGRTGVDSPLHF. The CDR3 DNA reads TGTGCCAGCAGCGGGAGGACAGGGGTGGATTCACCCCTCCACTTT.

J is TRBJ2-5 and V is TRBV6-5; 7 bases match TRBD2. The CDR3 runs 16 residues. Trimming cost V 2 bases and J 4 bases; bases outside gene matches: 10. CDR1 MNHEY and CDR2 SVGAGI come from the germline V gene. CDR3 sequence reads: CASSYRAVAGGETQYF. As DNA, the CDR3 is TGTGCCAGCAGTTACCGGGCGGTAGCGGGCGGAGAGACCCAGTACTTC.

This clone was counted a single time. The gene calls are TRBV19 and TRBJ1-1; a weak D match, TRBD1 (6 bases). V was pared by 10 bases and J by 11 bases, with 26 bases between. The CDR3 length is 14 residues. The germline gives CDR1 LNHDA, CDR2 SQIVND (reference sequence). For the CDR3, the DNA is TGTGCCACCCAGGGGCCCGAGTCACCCCAGGGGGCTTTCTTT. Translating it yields CATQGPESPQGAFF.

The chain has TRBV28 and TRBJ2-2, with 13 bases matching TRBD2. After removal of 6 bases from V and 5 bases from J, the junction contained 9 bases not matched to a gene. CDR1 and CDR2 from the germline V gene are MDHEN and SYDVKM. This CDR3 spans 17 amino acids. CDR3 DNA: TGTGCCAGCAGAACACTAGCGGGAGGGCCCGGGACCGGGGAGCTGTTTTTT. Protein: CASRTLAGGPGTGELFF.

This clone has a single count. The chain employs TRBV29-1 and TRBJ1-2, with 11 bases that match TRBD1. The CDR3 is 14 amino acids. CDR1 is SQVTM, CDR2 ANQGSEA, per germline. The junction had 7 bases not matched to a gene; V was cut back by 5 bases and J by 5 bases. As DNA, the CDR3 is TGCAGCGTTTTACTTTGGGACAGGGGGTATGGCTACACCTTC. Its translation: CSVLLWDRGYGYTF.

The chain has TRBV15 and TRBJ2-7; possible D gene TRBD2, 6 bases. Germline CDR1 reads LNHNV; CDR2 reads YYDKDF (reference sequence). The CDR3 runs to 13 residues. Trimming shortened V by 5 bases and J by 7 bases, and 15 bases separated the two germline ends. CDR3: CATSGGRGGEQYF. The CDR3 DNA is TGTGCCACCAGCGGAGGGCGGGGAGGAGAGCAGTACTTC. The full variable domain, completed using reference TRBV15 and TRBJ2-7, is DAMVIQNPRYQVTQFGKPVTLSCSQTLNHNVMYWYQQKSSQAPKLLFHYYDKDFNNEADTPDNFQSRRPNTSFCFLDIRSPGLGDTAMYLCATSGGRGGEQYFGPGTRLTVT.

This rearrangement joins TRBV10-2 to TRBJ1-5, with a tentative D call TRBD1 (5 bases). CDR1 is WSHSY, CDR2 SAAADI, per germline. V was pared by 4 bases and J by 4 bases, with 14 bases between. This CDR3 spans 15 amino acids. CDR3 region: CASSVDSALNQPQHF. In DNA, the CDR3 is TGCGCCAGCAGTGTCGACAGCGCCCTAAATCAGCCCCAGCATTTT.

The chain links TRBV9 to TRBJ2-1; D is perhaps TRBD2 (6 bases). Germline V gene sequence: CDR1 SGDLS, CDR2 YYNGEE. The CDR3 totals 16 residues. Trimming shortened V by 3 bases and J by 4 bases, and 17 bases separated the two germline ends. The CDR3 here is CASSGSGWGVYNEQFF. The CDR3 coding sequence is TGTGCCAGCAGCGGGAGCGGATGGGGGGTATACAATGAGCAGTTCTTC.

The chain links TRBV9 to TRBJ2-1, with 8 bases lining up with TRBD2. Germline V gene lookup returns CDR1 SGDLS and CDR2 YYNGEE. Unmatched junction bases numbered 3, after V lost 0 bases and J lost 4 bases. The CDR3 runs 15 residues. The CDR3 coding sequence is TGTGCCAGCAGCGTAGACATAGCGGGGTACAATGAGCAGTTCTTC. Translation gives CASSVDIAGYNEQFF.

The gene calls are TRBV29-1 and TRBJ2-7; TRBD2 aligns across 10 bases. Germline V lookup: CDR1 SQVTM, CDR2 ANQGSEA. The CDR3 spans 13 residues. The ends lost 7 bases at V and 5 bases at J; junction bases unmatched: 8. CDR3 protein: CSARLAGVNEQYF. Here the CDR3 DNA reads TGCAGCGCCCGACTAGCGGGTGTTAACGAGCAGTACTTC.

The V gene is TRBV6-1, the J gene TRBJ1-5; 12 bases line up with TRBD1. From germline, CDR1 is MNHNS and CDR2 SASEGT. The ends lost 2 bases at V and 3 bases at J; junction bases unmatched: 8. The CDR3 totals 18 residues. The CDR3: CASSERDRGLFPNQPQHF. CDR3 coding DNA: TGTGCCAGCAGTGAAAGGGACAGGGGGCTTTTCCCCAATCAGCCCCAGCATTTT.

The chain employs TRBV5-1 and TRBJ2-7; 7 nucleotides align to TRBD2. This CDR3 is 15 amino acids long. J was trimmed by 2 bases and V by 0 bases; bases with no gene match: 5. Germline values: CDR1 SGHRS, CDR2 YFSETQ. As DNA, the CDR3 is TGCGCCAGCAGCTTGGCCGGGAGGCCGACCTACGAGCAGTACTTC. Translating gives CASSLAGRPTYEQYF.